The 20 T cell receptor beta chains given below trace back to one sample, sequenced in a study of T cells in Graves' hyperthyroidism and ophthalmopathy. Amplification yielded TCR beta CDR3 regions, with RNA transcripts as the source. The HTBI primer set was used in a first-round RT-PCR of the TCR CDR3. TCRdb itself ran the multiplex PCR reads through MiXCR, one entry per CDR3 protein. The data hold just under 750,000 distinct CDR3 sequences, with just over 35% observed a single time. The sequenced sample was blood. The receptor source for this set is a woman in her 40s with Graves' hyperthyroidism.

This clonotype was counted only a few times. V usage is TRBV9 and J usage is TRBJ1-4; D is undetermined. CDR3 length: 16 amino acids. The germline CDR1 and CDR2 sequences are SGDLS and YYNGEE. V lost 0 bases to trimming and J lost 0 bases, with 9 bases between them. CDR3 amino acids: CASSVGRSATNEKLFF. Written as DNA, the CDR3 is TGTGCCAGCAGCGTAGGTAGGAGTGCAACTAATGAAAAACTGTTTTTT.

Ten or more counts support this clonotype. The chain couples TRBV7-9 to TRBJ2-7, with 9 bases matching TRBD2. The ends lost 3 bases at V and 6 bases at J; junction bases unmatched: 6. CDR3 length: 14 residues. From germline, CDR1 is SEHNR and CDR2 FQNEAQ (reference sequence). The chain's CDR3 is CASSFAASGTEQYF. The DNA for the CDR3 is TGTGCCAGCAGCTTCGCTGCTAGCGGGACCGAGCAGTACTTC.

The chain recombines TRBV7-2 with TRBJ1-1; maybe TRBD1 (5 bases). Germline values: CDR1 SGHTA, CDR2 FQGNSA. The germline V and J ends were trimmed by 5 bases and 3 bases, with 16 bases remaining between them. The CDR3 is made up of 15 amino acids. The CDR3 sequence is CASSPPATRDTEAFF. The CDR3 coding sequence is TGTGCCAGCAGCCCCCCAGCGACCAGGGACACTGAAGCTTTCTTT.

This chain links TRBV29-1 with TRBJ2-7, with 8 bases matching TRBD2. Trimming at V came to 7 bases and at J to 3 bases, leaving 11 bases not matched to a gene. This CDR3 region has 14 residues. CDR1 and CDR2 from the germline V gene are SQVTM and ANQGSEA. CDR3 sequence reads: CSGGEAGRDYEQYF. As DNA, the CDR3 is TGCAGCGGGGGAGAGGCCGGGAGGGACTACGAGCAGTACTTC.

In this sample, this clonotype turned up a few times. The rearrangement joins TRBV6-2 or TRBV6-3 to TRBJ1-5; D might be TRBD1 (5 bases). Between the trimmed V and J ends, which lost 2 bases and 5 bases, there was a span of 13 bases. The CDR3 spans 15 residues. The germline CDR1 and CDR2 sequences are MNHEY and SVGEGT. As DNA, the CDR3 is TGTGCCAGCAGTTACCGCGACAGTTCCTATCAGCCCCAGCATTTT. This codes for CASSYRDSSYQPQHF.

The CDR3 region has the DNA TGTGCCAGCAGCCTTCTACCAGGGACAGGCGACTCACCCCTCCACTTT. This sequence encodes CASSLLPGTGDSPLHF. The chain joins TRBV9 to TRBJ1-6; TRBD1 agrees at 8 bases. Germline CDR1 and CDR2: SGDLS and YYNGEE. CDR3 length equals 16 residues. Trimming removed 4 bases from V and 10 bases from J; junction bases left unmatched: 13.

V and J are TRBV6-5 and TRBJ2-3; D gene unclear. The CDR3 runs to 14 residues. V dropped 6 bases and J dropped 5 bases, with 15 bases sitting between them. CDR1 and CDR2 (germline): MNHEY, SVGAGI. In DNA form, the CDR3 reads TGTGCCAGCAGCTCCTCAAGGGCAGGAGATACGCAGTATTTT. The encoded protein is CASSSSRAGDTQYF.

The rearrangement uses TRBV6-6 and TRBJ1-5, with TRBD1 matching 7 bases. This CDR3 contains 15 residues. The V gene's germline CDR1 is MNHNY and CDR2 SVGAGI (reference sequence). The J segment lost 2 bases and the V segment lost 7 bases, leaving 8 bases of the junction unmatched. As DNA, the CDR3 is TGTGCCAGCACCCAACAGGGGTTAGGCAATCAGCCCCAGCATTTT. This codes for CASTQQGLGNQPQHF.

The V call is TRBV7-2, the J call TRBJ1-2, with 9 bases fitting TRBD1. CDR3 length: 13 amino acids. J gave up 4 bases and V 5 bases, and 2 bases lay outside the gene matches. In germline, CDR1 is SGHTA, CDR2 FQGNSA. Written as DNA, the CDR3 is TGTGCCAGCAGCGGGACAGGGCTCTATGGCTACACCTTC. Protein sequence: CASSGTGLYGYTF.

Concerning this clonotype: The junction and the germline gene differ at one end; a read error may be behind it. The chain recombines TRBV7-2 with TRBJ1-6; the D gene is possibly TRBD1 (5 bases). The CDR3 extends over 17 amino acids. Per germline, CDR1 SGHTA and CDR2 FQGNSA. The CDR3 DNA reads as TGTGCCGGCAGCTTAGGGGTCAGCTTAATATTTAATTCACCCCTCCACTTT. This translates into CAGSLGVSLIFNSPLHF.

Worth noting for this clonotype: A much larger clone lies a single base off, so this may be a read error. V is TRBV29-1 and J is TRBJ1-5; D remains ambiguous. This CDR3 is built from 14 residues. The germline CDR1 and CDR2 sequences are SQVTM and ANQGSEA. V was trimmed by 4 bases and J by 5 bases, leaving 15 bases between them. CDR3 DNA: TGCAGCGTTGCTTGGGCAGACGATCATCAGCCCCAGCATTTT. Translating it yields CSVAWADDHQPQHF.

In the case of this clonotype: Since the CDR3 does not end with the conserved phenylalanine or tryptophan, this likely comes from a read error. Because the CDR3's place on the DNA is in doubt, the DNA is left out and the CDR3 is given as listed by TCRdb. CDR3 sequence reads: CSAMGRGANY. This rearrangement joins TRBV20-1 to TRBJ1-1. Germline CDR1 and CDR2: DFQATT and SNEGSKA (reference sequence). The CDR3 has 10 amino acids, counting both end residues.

This clonotype was found many times. V gene TRBV4-3 combines with J gene TRBJ2-5; TRBD2 agrees at 7 bases. CDR3 size: 15 residues. Germline assignment: CDR1 LGHNA and CDR2 YSLEER. With V trimmed by 1 base and J by 5 bases, 7 bases remained unmatched. The CDR3 DNA reads TGCGCCAGCAGCCAAGCGGGGGGATGGGCGGAGACCCAGTACTTC. This gives the protein CASSQAGGWAETQYF.

This chain connects TRBV7-2 to TRBJ2-7, with TRBD1 matching 7 bases. J was trimmed by 6 bases and V by 6 bases; bases with no gene match: 5. The germline gives CDR1 SGHTA, CDR2 FQGNSA. The CDR3 loop spans 12 amino acids. CDR3 sequence (DNA): TGTGCCAGCAGTATTGACAGGGCCGAGCAGTACTTC. Protein product: CASSIDRAEQYF.

This clonotype was counted between two and nine times. The J gene is TRBJ2-2, the V gene TRBV19; maybe TRBD1 (6 bases). Looked up from germline, CDR1 is LNHDA and CDR2 is SQIVND (reference sequence). The V and J ends lost 6 bases and 6 bases respectively, with 14 bases between them. This CDR3 has 14 residues. The CDR3 DNA follows: TGTGCCAGTAGCCTGACGGGGACATCCGGGGAGCTGTTTTTT. Translating it yields CASSLTGTSGELFF. The full variable domain, its missing parts supplied by reference TRBV19 and TRBJ2-2, is DGGITQSPKYLFRKEGQNVTLSCEQNLNHDAMYWYRQDPGQGLRLIYYSQIVNDFQKGDIAEGYSVSREKKESFPLTVTSAQKNPTAFYLCASSLTGTSGELFFGEGSRLTVL.

V is TRBV19 and J is TRBJ2-7, with TRBD2 identical over 10 bases. Germline CDR1 and CDR2: LNHDA and SQIVND (reference sequence). This CDR3 has 15 amino acids. The V segment lost 5 bases and the J segment 2 bases; nucleotides outside the gene matches: 6. The CDR3 bases are TGTGCCAGTAGTGCCCTAGCGGGGGAGGCCTACGAGCAGTACTTC. Translating it yields CASSALAGEAYEQYF. Complete variable domain (other parts from reference TRBV19 and TRBJ2-7): DGGITQSPKYLFRKEGQNVTLSCEQNLNHDAMYWYRQDPGQGLRLIYYSQIVNDFQKGDIAEGYSVSREKKESFPLTVTSAQKNPTAFYLCASSALAGEAYEQYFGPGTRLTVT.

This clonotype was observed at least ten times. The rearrangement links TRBV19 to TRBJ1-2; D is unclear. From germline, CDR1 is LNHDA and CDR2 SQIVND (reference sequence). V was clipped by 6 bases and J by 5 bases, with 16 bases between them. This CDR3 contains 14 residues. Here the CDR3 DNA reads TGTGCCAGTAGGACTATGTCTACGGGGTATGGCTACACCTTC. Its protein product is CASRTMSTGYGYTF.

With respect to this clonotype: A junction end diverges from the germline sequence, so it may reflect a read error. The V call is TRBV9, the J call TRBJ2-2; no definite D call. The CDR3 spans 18 residues. Per the germline V gene, CDR1 is SGDLS and CDR2 is YYNGEE. In DNA form, the CDR3 reads TGTGCCAGCAGCGTAGCTCCTGGACCCCCCCCGAACGCCGGGGAGCTGTTTTTT. This translates into CASSVAPGPPPNAGELFF.

The chain couples TRBV25-1 to TRBJ1-6, with D possibly TRBD1 on 5 matching bases. Trimming left V 0 bases short and J 8 bases short, with 17 bases between. Germline V gene lookup returns CDR1 MGHDK and CDR2 SYGVNS. The CDR3 has 17 amino acids. The CDR3 DNA sequence: TGTGCCAGCAGTGAATATTGGGTCAGGGAGTTGGATTCACCCCTCCACTTT. This sequence encodes CASSEYWVRELDSPLHF.

V usage is TRBV5-4 and J usage is TRBJ1-2; 7 positions match TRBD1. The ends lost 3 bases at V and 4 bases at J; junction bases unmatched: 9. Germline CDR1 SGHNT, CDR2 YYREEE (reference sequence). The CDR3 extends over 15 amino acids. Written as DNA, the CDR3 is TGTGCCAGCAGCTCACGGGACAGAAAGAGCTATGGCTACACCTTC. Protein: CASSSRDRKSYGYTF.